In this sample, the clone carrying this TCR beta chain turned up many times. Its cognate antigen is unknown. The CDR3 length is 12 residues. V was trimmed by 7 bases and J by 6 bases, leaving 13 bases between them. This sample stems from a study of T cells after yellow fever vaccination. Overall study: Preparation of fractions with low cell numbers was performed using SMART-Seq v4 Ultra Low Input.

UMIs and a universal primer site were added when TCR cDNA was made by 5'RACE template switching. TCRdb ran MiXCR on the 5' RACE reads and lists one entry per CDR3 protein. The sample contains around 140,000 distinct CDR3 sequences, 7.7% of which appear only once. Findings of the study overall: Only a small proportion of the clonotypes turned up in both the CD4 and the CD8 compartments, likely arising from convergent recombination. One caveat is that FACS-sorted repertoires could contain abundant clonotypes contaminating from the bulk population.

This sequence was found in a young man who received the YFV17D yellow fever vaccine. V and J are TRBV12-3 or TRBV12-4 and TRBJ2-7; D not resolved. The sequenced sample was CD4+ T cells sorted from PBMCs, obtained 5 days after the yellow fever booster vaccination. CDR3 region: CASNKGLGEQYF. DNA of the CDR3: TGTGCCAGCAACAAAGGCTTGGGCGAGCAGTACTTC.